The entry that follows covers one TCR beta chain sequence. This clonotype was recorded at least ten times. Its antigen remains unidentified. No per-base quality is available; no much larger clone lies one base away. Receptors were amplified or captured by RACE. TCRdb names NextSeq 500 as the instrument used. Library preparation attached unique molecular identifiers to individual cDNA molecules for quantitative, reproducible TCR counting. For every blood RNA sample, sequencing covered both the TCR alpha and TCR beta chains. The authors' analysis ran thus. Samples had a median of roughly 87,000 TCRs, with a range from about 20,000 to 690,600. V, J and CDR3 annotation of the TCR reads was carried out using the Decombinator software suite. Every sample was subsampled to the same number of TCRs (28,000) for the PS versus PT1 abundance plots. TCRs were defined as expanded if absent before sensitization and observed at least eight times at the 2-week time point. TCRdb handled the public reads itself, with Q25 trimming in fastp and clone calling in MiXCR, and kept productive beta chains. Rows merge per CDR3 protein into single entries with the most common DNA and genes. The V and J calls reflect TCRdb's pipeline rather than the authors' work. The sample records approximately 110,000 distinct CDR3 sequences, 9.2% of which are singletons. The ten largest make up around 3.1% of the sample.

These data belong to a study of human T cells and chemical hapten exposure (dated by TCRdb to the early 2020s). Regarding the study in general: For sensitization, 2% DPC in acetone was applied to a 2 cm by 2 cm area of upper inner arm skin. Throughout the study period of 20 to 30 weeks, patients also received therapeutic DPC doses to the scalp every week. Patch testing on the upper back used Finn chambers containing 0.01% DPC, with scoring done after 6 days according to International Contact Dermatitis Research Group standards. The patient cohort, mostly female, included alopecia areata with under or over 50% scalp involvement, alopecia totalis and alopecia universalis. Libraries were pooled for sequencing, and variation in per-sample TCR yields was attributed mainly to small differences in library volumes within the pool. This study followed changes in the peripheral blood TCR repertoire in vivo during primary and secondary sensitization of alopecia patients to the hapten diphenylcyclopropenone (DPC). Blood samples were taken from patients before sensitization (week 0) and then at 2, 6 and about 24 weeks after DPC sensitization. Roughly 30 alopecia patients provided blood for TCR sequencing at one to four time points (pre-sensitization, 2, 6 and 24 weeks). What the research found in general, with its limitations: Alopecia, a presumed autoimmune disease, was present in all patients, so the immune response of the patients might differ from that of healthy individuals. DPC sensitization did not change how many TCRs were above 1 in 1000 frequency, and no evidence was found of alterations in global repertoire structure. Compared with pre-sensitization or healthy control sets, expanded TCRs formed significantly more large CDR3 similarity clusters, which is consistent with antigen-driven responses. The number of PT1 expanded TCRs positively correlated with patch test score, significant at thresholds 8, 16 and 32 but not 4. After repeated subsampling, changes were observed in the strength of the expansion versus patch-test correlation and in the threshold at which the correlation became significant.

According to the study, the label for this sample's time point signals: patch test 2, 6 weeks after DPC sensitization. The treatment or condition label of this sample denotes: therapeutic diphenylcyclopropenone sensitization with weekly scalp DPC. Blood at each patch-test visit was drawn before the patch test was applied. To be eligible, patients had to be aged 18 to 70, diagnosed with alopecia and judged suitable for DPC therapy, while pregnant patients were excluded. Total RNA was extracted from unfractionated whole blood collected in Tempus Blood RNA tubes. CDR1 and CDR2, per the germline V gene, are MNHEY and SVGEGT. Taken from cysteine to phenylalanine, the CDR3 has 13 residues. CDR3 DNA only is kept here, 39 bases in frame from base 1. The trim is 11 bases for V and 2 bases for J, with a gap of 14 bases between the germline ends.

This clonotype was sampled from a middle-aged woman with alopecia areata. Some clones in this sample may be carry-over from other donors' samples. The sample was whole blood, taken in connection with sensitization to the hapten diphenylcyclopropenone (DPC). The V and J segments used are TRBV6-2 or TRBV6-3 and TRBJ2-3; TRBD2 could be the D gene, as 6 bases match. At the DNA level, the sequence is TGTGCCGGAAACCGGGACTTCACAGATACGCAGTATTTT. Translated, it reads CAGNRDFTDTQYF.